This T cell receptor (beta chain) appears in the sequencing data of a study of early T cells in non-severe SARS-CoV-2 infection. Using its own MiXCR run on the 5' RACE reads, TCRdb lists one record per CDR3 protein. Among about 37,000 distinct CDR3 sequences listed, 7.5% to 9% were seen once. This CDR3 has 17 amino acids. After removal of 6 bases from V and 2 bases from J, the junction contained 13 bases not matched to a gene. Specimen: whole blood, collected at baseline. This receptor was identified in an adult who was a healthcare worker with PCR-confirmed SARS-CoV-2 infection or an uninfected control (not recorded which). The V call is TRBV12-3 or TRBV12-4, the J call TRBJ2-3, with TRBD2 matching over 8 bases. Here the CDR3 DNA reads TGTGCCAGCAGCCCTCCCGCGGGCGGGGGGACCACAGATACGCAGTATTTT. This gives the protein CASSPPAGGGTTDTQYF.